This T cell receptor beta chain comes out of a study of shared clonotypes between healthy human individuals. The CDR3 spans 13 residues. Germline values: CDR1 SQVTM, CDR2 ANQGSEA. V was clipped by 8 bases and J by 4 bases, with 17 bases between them. On this clone itself: The antigen is undetermined.

Study-level points and caveats: Naive CD4 clonotypes were shared across several donors at roughly 4.6%.

The protocol was immunoSEQ multiplex PCR, while the TCRdb copy is restricted to in-frame clones and leaves out a portion. The sample holds around 200,000 clones, approximately 62% seen once. The source is a man aged 30 to 39 in good health. The sample taken for sequencing was memory CD4+ T cells sorted from blood. Indicated subset: CD45RA-negative fraction. This chain joins TRBV29-1 and TRBJ2-5, with D tentatively TRBD1 (6 bases). This CDR3 reads CSSTGTTIETQYF. The CDR3 DNA reads TGCAGCAGCACCGGGACAACAATAGAGACCCAGTACTTC. The whole variable domain, filled in from reference TRBV29-1 and TRBJ2-5, reads SAVISQKPSRDICQRGTSLTIQCQVDSQVTMMFWYRQQPGQSLTLIATANQGSEATYESGFVIDKFPISRPNLTFSTLTVSNMSPEDSSIYLCSSTGTTIETQYFGPGTRLLVL.